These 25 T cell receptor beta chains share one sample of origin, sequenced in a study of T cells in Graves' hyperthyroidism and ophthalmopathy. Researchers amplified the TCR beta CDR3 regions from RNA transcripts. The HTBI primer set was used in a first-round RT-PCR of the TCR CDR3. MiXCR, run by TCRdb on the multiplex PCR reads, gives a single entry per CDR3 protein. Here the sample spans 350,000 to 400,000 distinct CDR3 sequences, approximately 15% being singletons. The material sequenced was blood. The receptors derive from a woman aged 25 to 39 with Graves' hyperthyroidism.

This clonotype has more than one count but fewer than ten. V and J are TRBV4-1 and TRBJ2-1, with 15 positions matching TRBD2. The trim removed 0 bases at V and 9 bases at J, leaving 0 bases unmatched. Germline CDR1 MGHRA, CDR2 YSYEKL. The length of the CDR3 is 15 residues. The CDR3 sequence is CASSQEGLAGGEQFF. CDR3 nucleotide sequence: TGCGCCAGCAGCCAAGAGGGACTAGCGGGAGGTGAGCAGTTCTTC.

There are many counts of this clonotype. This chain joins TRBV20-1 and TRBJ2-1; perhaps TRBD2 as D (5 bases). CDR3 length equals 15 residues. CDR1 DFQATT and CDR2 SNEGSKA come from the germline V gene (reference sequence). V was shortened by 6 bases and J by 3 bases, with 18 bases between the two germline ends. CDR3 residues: CSAPPAVVFYNEQFF. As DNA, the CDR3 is TGCAGTGCCCCCCCAGCGGTAGTCTTCTACAATGAGCAGTTCTTC.

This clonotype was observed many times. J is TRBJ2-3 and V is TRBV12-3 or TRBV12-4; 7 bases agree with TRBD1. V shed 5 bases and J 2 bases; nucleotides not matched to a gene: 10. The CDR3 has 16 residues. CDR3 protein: CASSPHRGMPTDTQYF. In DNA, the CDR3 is TGTGCCAGCAGTCCTCACAGGGGTATGCCCACAGATACGCAGTATTTT.

The CDR3 region is CASGRAIEQYF. The CDR3 bases are TGTGCCAGCGGCCGGGCAATAGAGCAGTACTTC. The V call is TRBV11-2, the J call TRBJ2-7; no clear D. Germline V lookup: CDR1 SGHAT, CDR2 FQNNGV. The CDR3 is made up of 11 amino acids. Trimming took 8 bases from V and 7 from J, leaving 12 bases between them.

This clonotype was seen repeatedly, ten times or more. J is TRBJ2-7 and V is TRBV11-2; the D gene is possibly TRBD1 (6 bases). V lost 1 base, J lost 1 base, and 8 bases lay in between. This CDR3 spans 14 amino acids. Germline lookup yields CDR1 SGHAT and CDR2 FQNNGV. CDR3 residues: CASSLVTGSYEQYF. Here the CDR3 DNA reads TGTGCCAGCAGCTTAGTTACAGGGTCCTACGAGCAGTACTTC.

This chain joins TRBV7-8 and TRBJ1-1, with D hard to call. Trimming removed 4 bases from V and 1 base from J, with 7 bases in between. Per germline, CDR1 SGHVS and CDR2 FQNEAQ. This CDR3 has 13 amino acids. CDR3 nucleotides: TGTGCCAGCAGCTATGCAGGGAACACTGAAGCTTTCTTT. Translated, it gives CASSYAGNTEAFF.

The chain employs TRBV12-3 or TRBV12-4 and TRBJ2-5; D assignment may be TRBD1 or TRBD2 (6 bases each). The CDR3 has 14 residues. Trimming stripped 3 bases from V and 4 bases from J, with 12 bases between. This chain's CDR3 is CASSFFGGAETQYF. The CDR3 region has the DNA TGTGCCAGCAGTTTCTTCGGGGGCGCAGAGACCCAGTACTTC.

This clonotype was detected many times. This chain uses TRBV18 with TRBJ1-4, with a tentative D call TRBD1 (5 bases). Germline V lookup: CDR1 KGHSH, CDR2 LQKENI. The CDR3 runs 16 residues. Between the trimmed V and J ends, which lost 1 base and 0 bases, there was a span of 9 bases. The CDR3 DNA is TGTGCCAGCTCACCACAAGGGACGCCAACTAATGAAAAACTGTTTTTT. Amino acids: CASSPQGTPTNEKLFF.

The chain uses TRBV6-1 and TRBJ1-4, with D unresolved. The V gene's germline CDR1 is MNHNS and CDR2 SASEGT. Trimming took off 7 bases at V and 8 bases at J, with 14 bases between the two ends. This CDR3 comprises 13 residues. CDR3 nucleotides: TGTGCCAGCAAGCGACGACCCCCCGAAAAACTGTTTTTT. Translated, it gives CASKRRPPEKLFF.

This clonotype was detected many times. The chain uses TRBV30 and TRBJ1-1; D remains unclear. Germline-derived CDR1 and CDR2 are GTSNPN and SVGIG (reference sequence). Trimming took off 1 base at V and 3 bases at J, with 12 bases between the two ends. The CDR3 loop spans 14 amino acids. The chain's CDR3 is CAWSGRGRDTEAFF. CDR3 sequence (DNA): TGTGCCTGGAGTGGCCGGGGTAGGGACACTGAAGCTTTCTTT.

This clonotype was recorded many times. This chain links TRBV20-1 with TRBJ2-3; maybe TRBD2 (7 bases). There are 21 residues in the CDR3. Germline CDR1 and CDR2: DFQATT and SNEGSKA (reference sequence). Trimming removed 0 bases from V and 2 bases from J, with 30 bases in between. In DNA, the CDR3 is TGCAGTGCTAGAGACCTTGGGGGGGGAAACCGGGACACAGTAGACACAGATACGCAGTATTTT. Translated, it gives CSARDLGGGNRDTVDTDTQYF.

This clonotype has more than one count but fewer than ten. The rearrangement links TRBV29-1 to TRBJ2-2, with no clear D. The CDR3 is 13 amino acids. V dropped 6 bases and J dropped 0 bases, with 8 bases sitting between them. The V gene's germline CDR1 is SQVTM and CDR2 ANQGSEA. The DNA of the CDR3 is TGCAGCGTGGACCGAACGAACACCGGGGAGCTGTTTTTT. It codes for CSVDRTNTGELFF.

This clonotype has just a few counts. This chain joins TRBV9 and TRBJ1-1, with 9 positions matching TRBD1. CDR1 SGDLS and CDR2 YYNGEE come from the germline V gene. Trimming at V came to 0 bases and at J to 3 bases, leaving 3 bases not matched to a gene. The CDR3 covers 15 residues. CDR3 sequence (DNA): TGTGCCAGCAGCGTAGCGGGACAGGGAGACACTGAAGCTTTCTTT. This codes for CASSVAGQGDTEAFF.

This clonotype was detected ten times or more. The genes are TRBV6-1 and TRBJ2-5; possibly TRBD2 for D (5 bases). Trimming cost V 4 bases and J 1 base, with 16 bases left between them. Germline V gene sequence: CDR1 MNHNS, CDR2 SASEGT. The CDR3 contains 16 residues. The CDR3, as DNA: TGTGCCAGCAGTGGCCGCACTAGGATGACCCAAGAGACCCAGTACTTC. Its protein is CASSGRTRMTQETQYF.

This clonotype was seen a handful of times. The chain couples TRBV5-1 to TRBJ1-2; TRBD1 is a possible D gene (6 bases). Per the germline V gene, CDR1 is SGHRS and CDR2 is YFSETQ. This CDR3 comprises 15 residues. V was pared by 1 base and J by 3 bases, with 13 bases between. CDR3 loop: CASSLRKNRDYGYTF. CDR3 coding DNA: TGCGCCAGCAGCTTGCGGAAAAACAGGGACTATGGCTACACCTTC.

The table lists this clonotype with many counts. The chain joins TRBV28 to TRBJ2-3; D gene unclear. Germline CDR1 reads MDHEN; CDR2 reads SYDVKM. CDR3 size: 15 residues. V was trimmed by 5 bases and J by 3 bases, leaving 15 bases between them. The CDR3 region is CASSHSMISTDTQYF. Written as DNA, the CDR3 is TGTGCCAGCAGTCATAGCATGATTAGTACAGATACGCAGTATTTT.

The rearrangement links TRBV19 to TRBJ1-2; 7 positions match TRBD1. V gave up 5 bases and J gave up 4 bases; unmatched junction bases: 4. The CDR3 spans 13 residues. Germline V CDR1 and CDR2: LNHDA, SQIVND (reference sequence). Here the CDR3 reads CASSPWDSYGYTF. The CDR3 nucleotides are TGTGCCAGTAGTCCTTGGGACAGCTATGGCTACACCTTC.

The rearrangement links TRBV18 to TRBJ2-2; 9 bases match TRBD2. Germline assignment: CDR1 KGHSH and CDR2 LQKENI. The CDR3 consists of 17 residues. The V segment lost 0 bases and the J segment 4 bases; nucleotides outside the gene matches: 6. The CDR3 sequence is CASSPPSGSWSTGELFF. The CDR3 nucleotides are TGTGCCAGCTCACCACCTAGCGGGAGTTGGTCCACCGGGGAGCTGTTTTTT. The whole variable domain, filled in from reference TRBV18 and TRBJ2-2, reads NAGVMQNPRHLVRRRGQEARLRCSPMKGHSHVYWYRQLPEEGLKFMVYLQKENIIDESGMPKERFSAEFPKEGPSILRIQQVVRGDSAAYFCASSPPSGSWSTGELFFGEGSRLTVL.

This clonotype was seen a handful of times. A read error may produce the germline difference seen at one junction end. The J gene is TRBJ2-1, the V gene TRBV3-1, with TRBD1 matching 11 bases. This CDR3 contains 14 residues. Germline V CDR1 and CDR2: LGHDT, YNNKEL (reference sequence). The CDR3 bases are TGTGCCAGCAGAGGACAGGGGGCAGAGAATGAGCAGCTCTTC. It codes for CASRGQGAENEQLF.

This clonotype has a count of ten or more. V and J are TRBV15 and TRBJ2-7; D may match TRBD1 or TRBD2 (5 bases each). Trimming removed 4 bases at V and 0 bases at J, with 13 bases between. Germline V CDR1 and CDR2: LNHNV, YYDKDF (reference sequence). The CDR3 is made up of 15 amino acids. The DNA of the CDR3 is TGTGCCACCAGCACGGGACCTCTTCTCTCCTACGAGCAGTACTTC. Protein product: CATSTGPLLSYEQYF.

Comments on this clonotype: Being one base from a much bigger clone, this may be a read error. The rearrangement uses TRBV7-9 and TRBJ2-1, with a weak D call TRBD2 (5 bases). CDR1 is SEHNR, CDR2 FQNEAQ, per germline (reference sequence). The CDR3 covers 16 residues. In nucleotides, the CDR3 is TGTGCCAGCTTCGTCGGCGGGTTAAGCTCCTACAATGGGCAGTTCTTC. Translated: CASFVGGLSSYNGQFF.

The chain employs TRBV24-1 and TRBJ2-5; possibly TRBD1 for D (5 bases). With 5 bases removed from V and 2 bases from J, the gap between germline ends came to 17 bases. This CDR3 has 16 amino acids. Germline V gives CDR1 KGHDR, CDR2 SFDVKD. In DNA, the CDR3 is TGTGCCACCAGTGGTGGGGCAGGGCGCGGTCAAGAGACCCAGTACTTC. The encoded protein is CATSGGAGRGQETQYF.

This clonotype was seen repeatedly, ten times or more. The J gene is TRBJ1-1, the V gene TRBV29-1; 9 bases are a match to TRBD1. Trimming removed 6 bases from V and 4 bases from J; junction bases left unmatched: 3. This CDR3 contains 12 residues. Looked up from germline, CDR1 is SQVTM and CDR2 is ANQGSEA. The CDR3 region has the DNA TGCAGCGTGGAGACAGGGGGCACTGAAGCTTTCTTT. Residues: CSVETGGTEAFF. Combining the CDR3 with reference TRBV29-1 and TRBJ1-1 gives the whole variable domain SAVISQKPSRDICQRGTSLTIQCQVDSQVTMMFWYRQQPGQSLTLIATANQGSEATYESGFVIDKFPISRPNLTFSTLTVSNMSPEDSSIYLCSVETGGTEAFFGQGTRLTVV.

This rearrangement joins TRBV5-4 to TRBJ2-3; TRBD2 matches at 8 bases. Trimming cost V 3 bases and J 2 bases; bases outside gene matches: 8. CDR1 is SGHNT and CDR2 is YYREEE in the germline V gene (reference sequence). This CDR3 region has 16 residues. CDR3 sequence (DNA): TGTGCCAGCAGCTCCGGGACTAGTTTATACACAGATACGCAGTATTTT. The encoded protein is CASSSGTSLYTDTQYF. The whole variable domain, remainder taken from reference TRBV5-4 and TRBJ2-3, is ETGVTQSPTHLIKTRGQQVTLRCSSQSGHNTVSWYQQALGQGPQFIFQYYREEENGRGNFPPRFSGLQFPNYSSELNVNALELDDSALYLCASSSGTSLYTDTQYFGPGTRLTVL.

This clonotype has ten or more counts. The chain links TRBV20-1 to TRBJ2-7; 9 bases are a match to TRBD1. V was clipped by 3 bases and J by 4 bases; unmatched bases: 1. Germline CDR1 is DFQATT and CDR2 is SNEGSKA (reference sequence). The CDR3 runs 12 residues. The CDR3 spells CSARGTGYEQYF. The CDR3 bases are TGCAGTGCTAGGGGGACAGGGTACGAGCAGTACTTC.